The next 17 T cell receptor beta chains were all read from a single sample in a study of a mutant IDH1 vaccine in newly diagnosed glioma. Time point in this sample: week 11, during vaccination. Vaccine doses each comprised 300 ug of mutant IDH1 20-mer peptide, with topical imiquimod. TCRdb keeps only in-frame clones here, not all; method: immunoSEQ multiplex PCR. This sample has about 120,000 clones, with around 90% found just once. Their recognized antigens are unknown. This specimen consisted of PBMCs, obtained from a glioma patient whose treatment included an IDH1 peptide vaccine. The receptors originated from a woman in her forties or fifties with glioma.

This clone was seen a single time. The chain employs TRBV30 and TRBJ2-2; the D gene is possibly TRBD1 (5 bases). The CDR3 spans 14 residues. Germline V gene sequence: CDR1 GTSNPN, CDR2 SVGIG (reference sequence). Trimming removed 5 bases from V and 3 bases from J, with 13 bases in between. CDR3: CAWGLDTHTGELFF. The CDR3 nucleotides read TGTGCCTGGGGGCTGGACACCCACACCGGGGAGCTGTTTTTT.

The rearrangement joins TRBV29-1 to TRBJ2-1; no clear D. The CDR3 runs to 13 residues. CDR1 is SQVTM, CDR2 ANQGSEA, per germline. Trimming cost V 0 bases and J 8 bases, with 11 bases left between them. The CDR3 DNA sequence: TGCAGCGTTGAAGACCTAAAAGTGTATGAGCAGTTCTTC. Protein: CSVEDLKVYEQFF.

The V gene is TRBV7-6, the J gene TRBJ2-7; D call uncertain. The CDR3 runs to 14 residues. V shed 4 bases and J shed 3 bases, with 13 bases lying between them. CDR1 SGHVS and CDR2 FNYEAQ come from the germline V gene. CDR3 amino acids: CASSSPPGFYEQYF. The CDR3 DNA follows: TGTGCCAGCAGCTCTCCCCCAGGTTTCTACGAGCAGTACTTC.

The chain carries TRBV19 and TRBJ2-6; D call uncertain. CDR1 is LNHDA and CDR2 is SQIVND in the germline V gene (reference sequence). V was clipped by 2 bases and J by 2 bases, with 7 bases between them. This CDR3 region has 15 residues. CDR3 sequence reads: CASSISGAGANVLTF. As DNA, the CDR3 is TGTGCCAGTAGTATATCAGGCGCTGGGGCCAACGTCCTGACTTTC.

The V and J genes are TRBV27 and TRBJ1-1; D possibly corresponds to TRBD1 (6 bases). Deletions cut 6 bases from V and 0 bases from J, with 17 bases between. Germline loops: CDR1 MNHEY, CDR2 SMNVEV (reference sequence). The CDR3 covers 16 residues. The CDR3 nucleotides are TGTGCCAGCAGGAGGCTGGGGGGACAAATGAACACTGAAGCTTTCTTT. Translation: CASRRLGGQMNTEAFF.

V is TRBV6-1 and J is TRBJ1-1; D remains unclear. Germline values: CDR1 MNHNS, CDR2 SASEGT. Trimming left V 4 bases short and J 1 base short, with 13 bases between. This CDR3 comprises 15 residues. CDR3 protein: CASSALGSSNTEAFF. CDR3 bases: TGTGCCAGCAGTGCCCTGGGGTCTTCGAACACTGAAGCTTTCTTT.

The chain recombines TRBV11-2 with TRBJ2-7; 8 positions agree with TRBD1. CDR1 and CDR2 from the germline V gene are SGHAT and FQNNGV. This CDR3 contains 13 residues. Trimming at V came to 6 bases and at J to 3 bases, leaving 4 bases not matched to a gene. For the CDR3, the DNA is TGTGCCAGCAGTTTGGACAGGGACTACGAGCAGTACTTC. Translated, it gives CASSLDRDYEQYF.

The chain couples TRBV7-2 to TRBJ1-2, with D possibly being TRBD1 (6 bases). Germline-derived CDR1 and CDR2 are SGHTA and FQGNSA. The CDR3 consists of 14 residues. The germline V and J ends were trimmed by 2 bases and 2 bases, with 9 bases remaining between them. CDR3 nucleotide sequence: TGTGCCAGCAGCTTATTCCAGGGGAACTATGGCTACACCTTC. It yields the protein CASSLFQGNYGYTF.

This chain connects TRBV5-1 to TRBJ2-5, with 8 bases matching TRBD2. The J call is uncertain, as TRBJ2-7 better fits the DNA end. The CDR3 spans 14 residues. Per germline, CDR1 SGHRS and CDR2 YFSETQ. Written as DNA, the CDR3 is TGCGCCAGCAGCTTCGAGCGGGGGCCCTACGAGCAGTACTTC. Amino acid sequence: CASSFERGPYEQYF.

V and J are TRBV12-5 and TRBJ2-7; D ambiguous. The CDR3 runs 11 residues. Germline loops: CDR1 LGHNT, CDR2 FRNRAP. V was pared by 3 bases and J by 6 bases, with 6 bases between. Here the CDR3 reads CASGFLREQYF. Written as DNA, the CDR3 is TGTGCTAGTGGTTTCCTCCGCGAGCAGTACTTC.

The chain combines TRBV7-8 with TRBJ2-7, with no clear D. CDR1 is SGHVS, CDR2 FQNEAQ, per germline. V was trimmed by 1 base and J by 6 bases, leaving 19 bases between them. CDR3 length: 16 residues. This CDR3 reads CASSLGARVGPGEQYF. As DNA, the CDR3 is TGTGCCAGCAGCTTAGGTGCGCGTGTCGGCCCTGGCGAGCAGTACTTC.

The genes are TRBV12-5 and TRBJ1-1, with D possibly being TRBD1 (5 bases). Germline V lookup: CDR1 LGHNT, CDR2 FRNRAP. This CDR3 has 16 amino acids. The V end was cut by 0 bases, the J end by 6 bases, with 17 bases between. The CDR3 sequence: CASGLVLGGLGAEAFF. The CDR3, as DNA: TGTGCTAGTGGTTTGGTACTTGGCGGCTTGGGGGCTGAAGCTTTCTTT.

The CDR3 spells CASSSGTMTSGREQYF. The CDR3 DNA is TGTGCCAGCAGCTCGGGGACGATGACTAGCGGGCGGGAGCAGTACTTC. The V call is TRBV7-9, the J call TRBJ2-7; 10 positions match TRBD2. Per the germline V gene, CDR1 is SEHNR and CDR2 is FQNEAQ (reference sequence). The V gene end was trimmed by 4 bases and the J gene end by 7 bases; junction bases not matched to a gene: 13. CDR3 length equals 16 residues.

The J gene is TRBJ1-4, the V gene TRBV30; 9 nucleotides line up with TRBD1. V dropped 3 bases and J dropped 7; count of bases not matched to a gene: 9. The CDR3 has 15 amino acids. Germline CDR1 reads GTSNPN; CDR2 reads SVGIG (reference sequence). CDR3 region: CAWSTDRGYGEKLFF. The CDR3 DNA follows: TGTGCCTGGAGCACAGACAGGGGGTACGGTGAAAAACTGTTTTTT.

The CDR3 sequence: CASSQGGDTQYF. CDR3 sequence (DNA): TGTGCCAGCAGCCAGGGTGGAGATACGCAGTATTTT. V gene TRBV7-3 combines with J gene TRBJ2-3; the D gene is possibly TRBD1 (5 bases). Germline V gives CDR1 SGHTA, CDR2 FQGTGA. This CDR3 contains 12 residues. Trimming removed 5 bases at V and 5 bases at J, with 8 bases between.

The V gene is TRBV6-1, the J gene TRBJ2-7; D might be TRBD2 (5 bases). Germline CDR1 MNHNS, CDR2 SASEGT. The CDR3 runs 12 residues. V lost 2 bases and J lost 9, with 11 bases in between. Written as DNA, the CDR3 is TGTGCCAGCAGTGAAAGTGTAGGACTGCAGTACTTC. It codes for CASSESVGLQYF.

The rearrangement links TRBV9 to TRBJ2-7, with 16 bases matching TRBD2. V dropped 4 bases and J dropped 4; count of bases not matched to a gene: 8. Per germline, CDR1 SGDLS and CDR2 YYNGEE. The CDR3 is 17 amino acids. The CDR3 here is CASSPTGLAGGRYEQYF. The CDR3 nucleotides are TGTGCCAGCAGCCCGACGGGACTAGCGGGAGGGCGTTACGAGCAGTACTTC.